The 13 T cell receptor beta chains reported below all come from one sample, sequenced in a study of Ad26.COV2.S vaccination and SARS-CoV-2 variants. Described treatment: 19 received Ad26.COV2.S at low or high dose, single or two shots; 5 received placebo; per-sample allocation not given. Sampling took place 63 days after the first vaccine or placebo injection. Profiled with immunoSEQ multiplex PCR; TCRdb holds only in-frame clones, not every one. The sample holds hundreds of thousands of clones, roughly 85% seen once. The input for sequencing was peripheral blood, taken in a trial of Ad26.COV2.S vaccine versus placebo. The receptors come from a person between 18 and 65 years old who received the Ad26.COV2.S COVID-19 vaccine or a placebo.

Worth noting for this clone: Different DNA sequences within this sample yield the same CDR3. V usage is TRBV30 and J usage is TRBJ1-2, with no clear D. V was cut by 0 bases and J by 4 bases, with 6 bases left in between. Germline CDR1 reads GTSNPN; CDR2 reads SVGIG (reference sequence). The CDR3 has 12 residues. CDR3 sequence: CAWSVSGYGYTF. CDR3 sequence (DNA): TGTGCCTGGAGTGTATCTGGCTATGGCTACACCTTC.

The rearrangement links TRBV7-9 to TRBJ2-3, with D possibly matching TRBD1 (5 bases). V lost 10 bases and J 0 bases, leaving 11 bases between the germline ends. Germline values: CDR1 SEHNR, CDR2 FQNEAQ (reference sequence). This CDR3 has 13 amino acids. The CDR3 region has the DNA TGTGCCAAGGGGTCAAAAAGCACAGATACGCAGTATTTT. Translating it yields CAKGSKSTDTQYF.

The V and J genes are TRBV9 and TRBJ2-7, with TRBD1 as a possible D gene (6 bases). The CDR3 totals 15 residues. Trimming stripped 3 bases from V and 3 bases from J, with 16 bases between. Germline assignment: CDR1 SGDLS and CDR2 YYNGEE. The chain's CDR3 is CASSESGALIYEQYF. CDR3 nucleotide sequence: TGTGCCAGCAGCGAATCAGGGGCCTTAATCTACGAGCAGTACTTC. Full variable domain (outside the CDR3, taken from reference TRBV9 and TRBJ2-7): DSGVTQTPKHLITATGQRVTLRCSPRSGDLSVYWYQQSLDQGLQFLIQYYNGEERAKGNILERFSAQQFPDLHSELNLSSLELGDSALYFCASSESGALIYEQYFGPGTRLTVT.

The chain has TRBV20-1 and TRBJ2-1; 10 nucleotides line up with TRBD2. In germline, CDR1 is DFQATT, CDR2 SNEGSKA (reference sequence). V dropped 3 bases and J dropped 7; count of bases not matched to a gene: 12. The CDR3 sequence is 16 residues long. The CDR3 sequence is CSASRGLAGVGNEQFF. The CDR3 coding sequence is TGCAGTGCTAGTAGGGGGCTAGCGGGAGTGGGTAATGAGCAGTTCTTC.

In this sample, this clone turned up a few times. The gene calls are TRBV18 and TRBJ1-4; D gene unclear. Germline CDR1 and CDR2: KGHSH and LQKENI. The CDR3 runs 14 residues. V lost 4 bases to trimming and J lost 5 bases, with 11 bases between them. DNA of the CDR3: TGTGCCAGCTCACTGGATACAGACAATGAAAAACTGTTTTTT. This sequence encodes CASSLDTDNEKLFF.

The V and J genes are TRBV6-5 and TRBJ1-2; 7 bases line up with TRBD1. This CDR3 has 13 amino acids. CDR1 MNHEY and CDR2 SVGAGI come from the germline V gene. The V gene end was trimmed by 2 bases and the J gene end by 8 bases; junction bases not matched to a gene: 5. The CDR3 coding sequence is TGTGCCAGCAGTTACACGGGACAGCTGGGCTACACCTTC. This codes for CASSYTGQLGYTF.

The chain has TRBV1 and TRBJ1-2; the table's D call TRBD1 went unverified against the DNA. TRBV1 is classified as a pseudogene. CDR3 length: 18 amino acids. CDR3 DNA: TGCACCAGCAGCCAAGATTCGGGGACAGGTTCTGTAAACTATGGCTACACCTTC. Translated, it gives CTSSQDSGTGSVNYGYTF.

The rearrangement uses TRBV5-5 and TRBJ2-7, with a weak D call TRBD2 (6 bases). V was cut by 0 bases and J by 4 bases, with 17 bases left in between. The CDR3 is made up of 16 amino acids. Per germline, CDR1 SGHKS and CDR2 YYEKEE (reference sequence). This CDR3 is CASSLAGRGSVYEQYF. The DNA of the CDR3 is TGTGCCAGCAGCTTGGCTGGGCGGGGCTCAGTTTACGAGCAGTACTTC.

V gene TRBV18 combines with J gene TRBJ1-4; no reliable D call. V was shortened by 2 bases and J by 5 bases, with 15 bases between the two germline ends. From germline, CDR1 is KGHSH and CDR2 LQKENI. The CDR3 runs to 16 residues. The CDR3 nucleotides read TGTGCCAGCTCACCAAGTTACGGACGGATGAATGAAAAACTGTTTTTT. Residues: CASSPSYGRMNEKLFF.

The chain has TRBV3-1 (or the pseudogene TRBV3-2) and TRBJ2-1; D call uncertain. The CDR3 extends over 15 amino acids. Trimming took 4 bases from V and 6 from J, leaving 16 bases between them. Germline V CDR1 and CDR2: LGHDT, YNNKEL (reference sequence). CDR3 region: CASSPLRRGPNEQFF. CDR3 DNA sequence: TGTGCCAGCAGCCCCCTCCGGAGAGGTCCCAATGAGCAGTTCTTC.

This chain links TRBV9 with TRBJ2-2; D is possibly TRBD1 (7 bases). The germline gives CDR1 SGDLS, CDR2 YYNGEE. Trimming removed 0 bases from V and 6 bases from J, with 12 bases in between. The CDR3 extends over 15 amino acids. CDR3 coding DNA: TGTGCCAGCAGCGTAGCGTCAGGGGGGCCCGGGGAGCTGTTTTTT. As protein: CASSVASGGPGELFF.

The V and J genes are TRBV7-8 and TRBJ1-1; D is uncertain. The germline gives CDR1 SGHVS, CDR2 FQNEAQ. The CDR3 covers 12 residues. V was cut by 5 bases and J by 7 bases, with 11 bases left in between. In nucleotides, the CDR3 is TGTGCCAGCAGCCACCGGACGGATGAAGCTTTCTTT. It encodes CASSHRTDEAFF.

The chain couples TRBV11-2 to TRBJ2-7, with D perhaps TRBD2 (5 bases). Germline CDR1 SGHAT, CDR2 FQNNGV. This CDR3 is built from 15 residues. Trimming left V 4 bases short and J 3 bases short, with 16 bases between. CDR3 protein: CASSSPRGRVYEQYF. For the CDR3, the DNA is TGTGCCAGCAGCTCCCCGAGAGGGAGAGTCTACGAGCAGTACTTC.